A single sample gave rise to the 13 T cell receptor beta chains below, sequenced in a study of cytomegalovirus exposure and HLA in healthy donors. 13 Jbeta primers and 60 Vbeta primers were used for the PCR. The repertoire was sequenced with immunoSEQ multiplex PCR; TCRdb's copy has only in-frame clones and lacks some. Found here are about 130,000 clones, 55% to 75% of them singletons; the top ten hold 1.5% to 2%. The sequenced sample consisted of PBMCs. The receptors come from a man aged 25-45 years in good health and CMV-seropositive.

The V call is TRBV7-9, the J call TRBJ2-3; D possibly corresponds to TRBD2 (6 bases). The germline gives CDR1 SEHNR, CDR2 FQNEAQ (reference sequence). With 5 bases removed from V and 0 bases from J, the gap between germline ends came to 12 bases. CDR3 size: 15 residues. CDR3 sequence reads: CASSVLAVSTDTQYF. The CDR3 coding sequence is TGTGCCAGCAGCGTTTTAGCGGTGAGCACAGATACGCAGTATTTT.

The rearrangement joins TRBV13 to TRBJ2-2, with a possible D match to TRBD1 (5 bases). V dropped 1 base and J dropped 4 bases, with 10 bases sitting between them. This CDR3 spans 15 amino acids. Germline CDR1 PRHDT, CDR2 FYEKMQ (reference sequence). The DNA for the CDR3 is TGTGCCAGCAGCTTAGTCTCGACAGCCACCGGGGAGCTGTTTTTT. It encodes CASSLVSTATGELFF.

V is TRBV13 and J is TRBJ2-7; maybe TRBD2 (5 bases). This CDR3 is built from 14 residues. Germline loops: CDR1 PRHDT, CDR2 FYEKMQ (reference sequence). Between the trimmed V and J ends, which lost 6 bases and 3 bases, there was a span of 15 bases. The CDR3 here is CASSGFGRDYEQYF. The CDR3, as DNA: TGTGCCAGCAGTGGTTTTGGGAGAGACTACGAGCAGTACTTC.

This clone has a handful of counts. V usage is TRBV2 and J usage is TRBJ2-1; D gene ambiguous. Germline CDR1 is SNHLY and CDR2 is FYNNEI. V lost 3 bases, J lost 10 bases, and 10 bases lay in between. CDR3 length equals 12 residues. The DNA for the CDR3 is TGTGCCAGCAGTGACCTACCGTGGGAGCAGTTCTTC. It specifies CASSDLPWEQFF.

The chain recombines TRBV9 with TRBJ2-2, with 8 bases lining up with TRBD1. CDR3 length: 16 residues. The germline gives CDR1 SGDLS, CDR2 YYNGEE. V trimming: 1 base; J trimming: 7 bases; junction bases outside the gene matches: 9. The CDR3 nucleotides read TGTGCCAGCAGCGTACAGGGGGCAACCCCCCACGGGGAGCTGTTTTTT. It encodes CASSVQGATPHGELFF.

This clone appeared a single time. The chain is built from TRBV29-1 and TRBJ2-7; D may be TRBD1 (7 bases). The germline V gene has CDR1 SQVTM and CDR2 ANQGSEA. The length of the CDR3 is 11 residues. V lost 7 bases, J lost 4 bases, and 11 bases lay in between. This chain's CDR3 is CSGGTAYEQYF. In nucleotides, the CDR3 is TGCAGCGGCGGGACAGCTTACGAGCAGTACTTC.

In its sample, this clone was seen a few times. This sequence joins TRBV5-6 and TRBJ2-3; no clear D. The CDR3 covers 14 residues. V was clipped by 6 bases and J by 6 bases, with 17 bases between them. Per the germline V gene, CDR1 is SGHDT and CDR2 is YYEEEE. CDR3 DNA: TGTGCCAGCATGAGCCTAACCAAGAGGGATACGCAGTATTTT. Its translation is CASMSLTKRDTQYF.

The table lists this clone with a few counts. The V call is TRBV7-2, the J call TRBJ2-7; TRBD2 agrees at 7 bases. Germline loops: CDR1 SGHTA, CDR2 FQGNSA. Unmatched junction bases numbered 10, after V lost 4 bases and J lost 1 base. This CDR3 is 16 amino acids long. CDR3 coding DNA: TGTGCCAGCAGCTACCCGCGGATAGCGGGTTCCTACGAGCAGTACTTC. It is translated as CASSYPRIAGSYEQYF.

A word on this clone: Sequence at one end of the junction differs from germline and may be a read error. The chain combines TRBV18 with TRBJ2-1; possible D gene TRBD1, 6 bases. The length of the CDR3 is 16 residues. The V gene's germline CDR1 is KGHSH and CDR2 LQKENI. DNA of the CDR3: TGTGCCAGCTCAGCACCTCACCACAGGGAGAACAATGAGCAGTTCTTC. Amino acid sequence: CASSAPHHRENNEQFF.

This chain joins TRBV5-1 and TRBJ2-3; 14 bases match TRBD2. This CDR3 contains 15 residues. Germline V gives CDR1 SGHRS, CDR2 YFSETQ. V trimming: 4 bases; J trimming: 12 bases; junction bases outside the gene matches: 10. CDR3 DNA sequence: TGCGCCAGCAGCATAACGGGACTAGCGGGAGAGGTACAGTATTTT. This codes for CASSITGLAGEVQYF.

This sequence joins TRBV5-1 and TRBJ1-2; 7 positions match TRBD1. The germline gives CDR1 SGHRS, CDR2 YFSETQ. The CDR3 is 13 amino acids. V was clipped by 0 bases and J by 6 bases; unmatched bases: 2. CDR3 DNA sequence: TGCGCCAGCAGCTTGGAGGACAGGAATGGCTACACCTTC. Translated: CASSLEDRNGYTF.

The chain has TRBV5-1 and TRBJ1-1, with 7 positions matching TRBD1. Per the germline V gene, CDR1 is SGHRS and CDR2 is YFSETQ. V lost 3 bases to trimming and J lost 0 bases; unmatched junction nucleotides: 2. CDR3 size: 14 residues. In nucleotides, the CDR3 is TGCGCCAGCAGCTGGGACAGCCTGAACACTGAAGCTTTCTTT. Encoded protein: CASSWDSLNTEAFF.

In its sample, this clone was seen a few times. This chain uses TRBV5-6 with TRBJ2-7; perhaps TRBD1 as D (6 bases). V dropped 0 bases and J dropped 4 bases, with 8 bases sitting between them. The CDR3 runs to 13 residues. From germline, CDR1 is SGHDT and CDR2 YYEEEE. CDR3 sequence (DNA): TGTGCCAGCAGCTTGGCCGGACAGTACGAGCAGTACTTC. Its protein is CASSLAGQYEQYF.